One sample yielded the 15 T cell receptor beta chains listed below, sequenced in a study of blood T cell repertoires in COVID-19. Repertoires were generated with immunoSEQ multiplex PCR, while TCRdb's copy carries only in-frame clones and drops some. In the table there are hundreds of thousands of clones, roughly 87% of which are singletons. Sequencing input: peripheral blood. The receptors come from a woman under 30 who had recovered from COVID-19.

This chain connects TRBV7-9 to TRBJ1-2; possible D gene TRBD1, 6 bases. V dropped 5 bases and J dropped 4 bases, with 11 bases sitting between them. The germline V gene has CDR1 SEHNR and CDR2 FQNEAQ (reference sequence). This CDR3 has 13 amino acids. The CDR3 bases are TGTGCCAGCAGCCAGGGACATCCCTATGGCTACACCTTC. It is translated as CASSQGHPYGYTF.

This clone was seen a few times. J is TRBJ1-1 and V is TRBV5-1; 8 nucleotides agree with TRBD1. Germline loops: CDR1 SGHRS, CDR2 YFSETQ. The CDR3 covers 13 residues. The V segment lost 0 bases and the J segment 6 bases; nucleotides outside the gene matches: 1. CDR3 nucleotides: TGCGCCAGCAGCTTGGGGACAGGGTCTGAAGCTTTCTTT. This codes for CASSLGTGSEAFF.

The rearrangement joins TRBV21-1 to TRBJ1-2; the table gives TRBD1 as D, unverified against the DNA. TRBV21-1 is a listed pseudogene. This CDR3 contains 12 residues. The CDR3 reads CASTLHRGGYTF. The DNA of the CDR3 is TGTGCCAGCACTCTTCACAGGGGTGGCTACACCTTC.

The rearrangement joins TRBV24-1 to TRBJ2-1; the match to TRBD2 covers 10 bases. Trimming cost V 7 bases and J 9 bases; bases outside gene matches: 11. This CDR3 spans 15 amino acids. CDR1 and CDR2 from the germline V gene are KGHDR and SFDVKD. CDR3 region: CATSPVSGRRGEQFF. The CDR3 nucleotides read TGTGCCACCAGCCCAGTTAGCGGGAGGAGGGGTGAGCAGTTCTTC.

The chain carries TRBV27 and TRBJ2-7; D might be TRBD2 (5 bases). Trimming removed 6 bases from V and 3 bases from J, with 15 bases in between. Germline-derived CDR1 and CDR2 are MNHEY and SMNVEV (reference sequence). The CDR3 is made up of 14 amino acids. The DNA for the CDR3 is TGTGCCAGCAGCGATCAAGCGGAACACTACGAGCAGTACTTC. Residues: CASSDQAEHYEQYF.

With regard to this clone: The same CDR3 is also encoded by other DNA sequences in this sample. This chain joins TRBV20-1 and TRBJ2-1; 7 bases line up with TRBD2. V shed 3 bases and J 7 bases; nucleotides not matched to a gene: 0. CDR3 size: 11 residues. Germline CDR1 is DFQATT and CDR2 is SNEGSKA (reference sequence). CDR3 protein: CSASSGNEQFF. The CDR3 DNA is TGCAGTGCTAGTAGCGGGAATGAGCAGTTCTTC.

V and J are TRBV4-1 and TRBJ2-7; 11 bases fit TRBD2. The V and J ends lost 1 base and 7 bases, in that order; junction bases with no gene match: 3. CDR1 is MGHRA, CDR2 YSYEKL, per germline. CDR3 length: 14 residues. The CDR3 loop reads CASSQVRLAGEQYF. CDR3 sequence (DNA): TGCGCCAGCAGCCAAGTTAGACTAGCGGGAGAGCAGTACTTC.

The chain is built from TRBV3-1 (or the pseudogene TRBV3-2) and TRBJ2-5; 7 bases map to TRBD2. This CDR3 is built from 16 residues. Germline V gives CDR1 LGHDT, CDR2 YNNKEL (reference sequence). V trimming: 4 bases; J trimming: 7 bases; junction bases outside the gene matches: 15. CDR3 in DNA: TGTGCCAGCAGCCGGCCGGGAGGTCCGCTCAAAGGGACCCAGTACTTC. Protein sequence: CASSRPGGPLKGTQYF.

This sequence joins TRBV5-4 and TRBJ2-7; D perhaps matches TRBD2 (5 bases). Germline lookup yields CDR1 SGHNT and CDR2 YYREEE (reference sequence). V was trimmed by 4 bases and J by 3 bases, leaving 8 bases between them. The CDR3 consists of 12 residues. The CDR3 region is CASSRGSYEQYF. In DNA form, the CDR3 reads TGTGCCAGCAGCCGGGGAAGCTACGAGCAGTACTTC.

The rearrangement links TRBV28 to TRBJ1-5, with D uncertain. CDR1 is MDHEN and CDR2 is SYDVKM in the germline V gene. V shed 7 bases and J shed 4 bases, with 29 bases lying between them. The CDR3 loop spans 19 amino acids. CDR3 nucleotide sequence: TGTGCCAGCACCCCATTCTGGGCCGGACTAGATTTATGGAATCAGCCCCAGCATTTT. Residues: CASTPFWAGLDLWNQPQHF.

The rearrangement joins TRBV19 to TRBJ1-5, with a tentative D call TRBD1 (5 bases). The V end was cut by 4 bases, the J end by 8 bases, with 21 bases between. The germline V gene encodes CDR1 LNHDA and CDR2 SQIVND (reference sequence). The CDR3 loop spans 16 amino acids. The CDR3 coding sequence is TGTGCCAGTAGTAGGTGGCGGCAGGGTAGAGGAGAGCCCCAGCATTTT. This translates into CASSRWRQGRGEPQHF.

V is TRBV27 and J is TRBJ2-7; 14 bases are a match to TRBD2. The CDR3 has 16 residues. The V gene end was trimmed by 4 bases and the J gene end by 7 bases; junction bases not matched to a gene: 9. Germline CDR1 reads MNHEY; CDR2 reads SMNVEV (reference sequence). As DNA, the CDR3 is TGTGCCAGCAGTTCGGGGACTAGCGGGAGAGATGGTGAGCAGTACTTC. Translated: CASSSGTSGRDGEQYF.

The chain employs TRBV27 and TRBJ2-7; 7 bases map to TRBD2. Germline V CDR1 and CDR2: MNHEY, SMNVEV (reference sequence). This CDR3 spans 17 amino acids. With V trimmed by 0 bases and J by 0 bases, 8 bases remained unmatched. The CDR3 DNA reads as TGTGCCAGCAGTTTATCGGCCACTAGCGTGAGCTCCTACGAGCAGTACTTC. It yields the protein CASSLSATSVSSYEQYF.

The CDR3 spells CASSLETGGGYTF. In nucleotides, the CDR3 is TGCGCCAGCAGCTTGGAGACAGGCGGCGGCTACACCTTC. The chain employs TRBV5-1 and TRBJ1-2, with D possibly TRBD1 on 6 matching bases. The CDR3 runs to 13 residues. Germline CDR1 is SGHRS and CDR2 is YFSETQ. V dropped 0 bases and J dropped 8 bases, with 11 bases sitting between them.

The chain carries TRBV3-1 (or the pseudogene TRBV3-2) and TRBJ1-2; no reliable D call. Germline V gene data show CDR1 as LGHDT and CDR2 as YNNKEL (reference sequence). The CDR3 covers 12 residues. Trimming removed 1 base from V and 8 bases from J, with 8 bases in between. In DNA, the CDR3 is TGTGCCAGCAGCCAAGCCTCGGGGGGCTACACCTTC. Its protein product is CASSQASGGYTF.